A selection of T cell receptor beta chains follows, all from one sample in a study of CD8 T cells in ankylosing spondylitis. TCRdb redid the calling of the 5' RACE reads with MiXCR, one entry per CDR3 protein. There are almost 45,000 distinct CDR3 sequences in the sample; approximately 11% occur only once, and roughly 1.3% lies in the top ten. Specimen: blood, either unsorted or a sorted T cell fraction (not recorded which). These TCRs come from a male donor with ankylosing spondylitis or in good health (not recorded which). Both conserved end residues are part of each CDR3.

TRBJ1-1 | TRBV5-1 | CASSLAANTEAFF
TRBJ1-3 | TRBV13 | CASSYITSGGDTIYF
TRBJ2-3 | TRBV12-3/TRBV12-4 | CASSSTDTQYF
TRBJ2-5 | TRBV7-6 | CASSSPWETQYF
TRBJ1-6 | TRBV29-1 | CSVEDGGHGSPLHF
TRBJ1-1 | TRBV27 | CASSFGPQRGTEAFF
TRBJ1-5 | TRBV20-1 | CSARPSYMGIDQPQHF
TRBJ2-3 | TRBV12-3/TRBV12-4 | CASSLDRGDFTDTQYF
TRBJ2-1 | TRBV20-1 | CSARGPAEYNEQFF
TRBJ1-6 | TRBV7-2 | CASSLDGTEYSPLHF
TRBJ2-5 | TRBV7-6 | CASSTLAGVGETQYF
TRBJ1-1 | TRBV5-1 | CASSPGTVSRAPEAFF
TRBJ1-1 | TRBV5-1 | CASRGDGLTTEAFF
TRBJ2-1 | TRBV12-3/TRBV12-4 | CASQGNEQFF
TRBJ2-4 | TRBV7-2 | CVSSSPSGGHPNIQYF
TRBJ2-4 | TRBV15 | CATSRTGQGAAKNIQYF
TRBJ1-1 | TRBV29-1 | CSVEGSRVTEAFF
TRBJ2-1 | TRBV3-1 | CASSPARSFYNEQFF
TRBJ2-1 | TRBV6-2/TRBV6-3 | CASSYSPHRQGDYNEQFF
TRBJ2-3 | TRBV29-1 | CSVAHTSGGTDTQYF
TRBJ2-3 | TRBV12-3/TRBV12-4 | CASSFGQNTDTQYF
TRBJ2-3 | TRBV20-1 | CSARPALLAGGADTQYF
TRBJ1-5 | TRBV12-3/TRBV12-4 | CASSFQGNQPQHF
TRBJ2-2 | TRBV6-1 | CASSIQGARTGELFF
TRBJ2-3 | TRBV12-3/TRBV12-4 | CASTTSGSTDTQYF
TRBJ1-2 | TRBV7-8 | CASTRTGNYGYTF
TRBJ2-2 | TRBV2 | CASRTADPYTGELFF
TRBJ2-3 | TRBV20-1 | CSASDRGRTDTQYF
TRBJ1-1 | TRBV6-1 | CASNQGRRISEAFF
TRBJ1-2 | TRBV28 | CASGGVVASLGYTF
TRBJ1-6 | TRBV5-1 | CASSVGQGGNSPLHF